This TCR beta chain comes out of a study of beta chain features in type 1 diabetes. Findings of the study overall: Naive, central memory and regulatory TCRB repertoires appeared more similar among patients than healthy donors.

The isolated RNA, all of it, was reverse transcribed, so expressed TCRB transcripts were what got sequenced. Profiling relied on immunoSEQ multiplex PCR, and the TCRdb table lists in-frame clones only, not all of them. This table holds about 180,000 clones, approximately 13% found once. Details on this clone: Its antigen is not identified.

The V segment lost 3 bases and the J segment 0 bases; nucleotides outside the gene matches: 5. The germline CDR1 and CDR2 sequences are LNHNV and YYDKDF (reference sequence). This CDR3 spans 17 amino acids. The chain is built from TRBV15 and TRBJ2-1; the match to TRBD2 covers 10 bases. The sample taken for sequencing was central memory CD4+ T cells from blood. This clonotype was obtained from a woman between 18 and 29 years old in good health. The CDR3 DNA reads TGTGCCACCAGCAGGGGGTCTAGCGGGAGCTCCTACAATGAGCAGTTCTTC. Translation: CATSRGSSGSSYNEQFF. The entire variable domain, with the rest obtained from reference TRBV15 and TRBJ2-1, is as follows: DAMVIQNPRYQVTQFGKPVTLSCSQTLNHNVMYWYQQKSSQAPKLLFHYYDKDFNNEADTPDNFQSRRPNTSFCFLDIRSPGLGDTAMYLCATSRGSSGSSYNEQFFGPGTRLTVL.